The following is a T cell receptor (beta chain) sequence with its context. The sample belongs to a study of shared clonotypes between healthy human individuals. Study-level background: CD4 naive and CD4 memory each took three plates per donor, while CD8 naive took two and CD8 memory one.

Per the original data handling: ImmunoSEQ output held junction-only sequences without quality scores, so filtering differed. The data were produced by immunoSEQ multiplex PCR, yet TCRdb's version contains in-frame clones alone and is incomplete. The DNA was the basis for D and trimming; V, J and clone size are from that table. Among roughly 2.5 million clones listed, more than 80% were seen once. V was cut by 3 bases and J by 7 bases, with 10 bases left in between. Germline V gene data show CDR1 as LNHDA and CDR2 as SQIVND (reference sequence). This CDR3 contains 14 residues. Material: naive CD4+ T cells sorted from blood. Subset denoted: CD45RA+ positively selected. The J gene is TRBJ1-6, the V gene TRBV19; D is perhaps TRBD1 (5 bases). This clonotype was sampled from a man younger than 35 in good health. The CDR3 DNA reads as TGTGCCAGTAGTATCCCGGACACAAATTCACCCCTCCACTTT. It translates to CASSIPDTNSPLHF.